This TCR beta chain was recovered during a study of cytotoxic CD8 clonotypes in ibrutinib-treated CLL. This clone was detected only once. The antigen is unknown. The J segment lost 3 bases and the V segment lost 1 base, leaving 6 bases of the junction unmatched. The CDR3 sequence is 16 residues long. Germline loops: CDR1 LNHDA, CDR2 SQIVND (reference sequence). Assay: immunoSEQ multiplex PCR; the TCRdb copy retains only in-frame clones and omits some. The sample contains around 70,000 clones, 68% of which appear only once. Study-level points and caveats: Collection times varied between progressing and sustained-remission patients.

The origin of this receptor is a human donor with chronic lymphocytic leukemia. Sequences were derived from PBMCs, sampled after 12 months of ibrutinib treatment. The genes are TRBV19 and TRBJ2-5, with 9 bases lining up with TRBD1. The CDR3 nucleotides are TGTGCCAGTAGTATAGGAGGCCGACAGGGGGAAGAGACCCAGTACTTC. This codes for CASSIGGRQGEETQYF.